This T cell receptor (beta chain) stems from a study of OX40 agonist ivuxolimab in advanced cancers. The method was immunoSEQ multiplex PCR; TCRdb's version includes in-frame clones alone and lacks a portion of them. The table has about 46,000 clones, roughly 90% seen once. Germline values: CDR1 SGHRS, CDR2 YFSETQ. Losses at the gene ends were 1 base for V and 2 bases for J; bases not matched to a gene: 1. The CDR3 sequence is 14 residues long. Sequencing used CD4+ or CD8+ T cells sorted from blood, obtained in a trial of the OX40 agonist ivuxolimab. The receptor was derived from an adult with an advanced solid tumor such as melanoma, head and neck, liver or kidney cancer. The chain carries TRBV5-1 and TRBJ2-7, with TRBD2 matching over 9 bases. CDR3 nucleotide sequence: TGCGCCAGCAGCTTGAAGCGGGGGGCCTACGAGCAGTACTTC. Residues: CASSLKRGAYEQYF.